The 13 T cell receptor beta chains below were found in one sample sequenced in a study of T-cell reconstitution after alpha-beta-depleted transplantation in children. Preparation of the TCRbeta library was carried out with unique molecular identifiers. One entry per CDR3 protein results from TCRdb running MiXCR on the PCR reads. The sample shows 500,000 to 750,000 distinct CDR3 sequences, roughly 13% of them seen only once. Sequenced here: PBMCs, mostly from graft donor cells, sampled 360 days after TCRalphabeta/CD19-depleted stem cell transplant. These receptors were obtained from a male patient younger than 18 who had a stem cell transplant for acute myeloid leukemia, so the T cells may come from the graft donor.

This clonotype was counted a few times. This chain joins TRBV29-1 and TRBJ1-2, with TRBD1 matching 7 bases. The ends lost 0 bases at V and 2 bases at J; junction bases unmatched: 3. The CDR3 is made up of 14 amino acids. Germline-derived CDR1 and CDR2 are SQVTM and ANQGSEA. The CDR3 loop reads CSVEDRDSNYGYTF. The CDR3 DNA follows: TGCAGCGTTGAAGACCGGGACAGCAACTATGGCTACACCTTC.

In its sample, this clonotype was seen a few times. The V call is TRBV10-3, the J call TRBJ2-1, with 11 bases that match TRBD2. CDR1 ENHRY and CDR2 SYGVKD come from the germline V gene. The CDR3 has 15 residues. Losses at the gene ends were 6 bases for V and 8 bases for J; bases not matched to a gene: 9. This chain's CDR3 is CAIRAGTSGNDEQFF. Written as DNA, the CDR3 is TGTGCCATCAGGGCCGGGACTAGCGGAAACGATGAGCAGTTCTTC.

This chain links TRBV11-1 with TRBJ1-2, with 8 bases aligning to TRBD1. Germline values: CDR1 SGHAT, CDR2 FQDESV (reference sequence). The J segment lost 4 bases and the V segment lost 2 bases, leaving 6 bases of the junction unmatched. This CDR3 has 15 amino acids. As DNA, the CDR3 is TGTGCCAGCAGCTTACAGGGGGCGCTGGGCTATGGCTACACCTTC. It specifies CASSLQGALGYGYTF.

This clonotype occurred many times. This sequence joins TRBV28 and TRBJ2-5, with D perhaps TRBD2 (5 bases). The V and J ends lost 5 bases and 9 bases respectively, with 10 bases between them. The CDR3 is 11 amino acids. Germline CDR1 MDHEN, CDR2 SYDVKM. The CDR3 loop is CASSTPAAQYF. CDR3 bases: TGTGCCAGCAGTACCCCAGCGGCCCAGTACTTC.

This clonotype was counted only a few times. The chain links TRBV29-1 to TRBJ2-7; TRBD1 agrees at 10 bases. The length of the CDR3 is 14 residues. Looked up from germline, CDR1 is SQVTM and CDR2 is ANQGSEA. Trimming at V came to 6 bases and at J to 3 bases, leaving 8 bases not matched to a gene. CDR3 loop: CSVTGQGVDYEQYF. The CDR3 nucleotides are TGCAGCGTGACTGGACAGGGGGTTGACTACGAGCAGTACTTC.

The chain's CDR3 is CAISEAGHKAASSYNEQFF. The CDR3 DNA follows: TGTGCCATCAGTGAGGCGGGACACAAGGCCGCGAGCTCCTACAATGAGCAGTTCTTC. This chain connects TRBV10-3 to TRBJ2-1, with D perhaps assigned TRBD1 or TRBD2 (6 bases each). Germline V CDR1 and CDR2: ENHRY, SYGVKD. Trimming shortened V by 2 bases and J by 0 bases, and 20 bases separated the two germline ends. The CDR3 totals 19 residues.

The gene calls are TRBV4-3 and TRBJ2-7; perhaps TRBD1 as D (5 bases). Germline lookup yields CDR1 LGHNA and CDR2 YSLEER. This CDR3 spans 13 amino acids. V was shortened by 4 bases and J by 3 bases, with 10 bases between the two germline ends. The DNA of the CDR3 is TGCGCCAGCAGCCCGACAGCCTTCTACGAGCAGTACTTC. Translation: CASSPTAFYEQYF.

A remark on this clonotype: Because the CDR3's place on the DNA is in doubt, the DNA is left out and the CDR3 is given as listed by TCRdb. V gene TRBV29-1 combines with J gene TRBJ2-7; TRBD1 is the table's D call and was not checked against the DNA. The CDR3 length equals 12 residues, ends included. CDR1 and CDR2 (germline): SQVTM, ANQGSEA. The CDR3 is CSVGTGSYERYF.

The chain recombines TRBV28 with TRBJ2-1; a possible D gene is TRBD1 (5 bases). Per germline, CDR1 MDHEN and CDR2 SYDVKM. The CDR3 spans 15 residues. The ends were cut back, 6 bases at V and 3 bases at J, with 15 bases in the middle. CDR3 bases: TGTGCCAGCAGAACGAGACAGCAGCTCTACAATGAGCAGTTCTTC. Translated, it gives CASRTRQQLYNEQFF.

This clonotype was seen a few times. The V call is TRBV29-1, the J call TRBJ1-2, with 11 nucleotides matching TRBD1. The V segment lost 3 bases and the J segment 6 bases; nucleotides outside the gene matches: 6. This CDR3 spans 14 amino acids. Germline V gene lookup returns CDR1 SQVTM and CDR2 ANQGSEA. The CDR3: CSVEDRGHFDGYTF. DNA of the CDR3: TGCAGCGTTGAGGACAGGGGGCACTTTGATGGCTACACCTTC.

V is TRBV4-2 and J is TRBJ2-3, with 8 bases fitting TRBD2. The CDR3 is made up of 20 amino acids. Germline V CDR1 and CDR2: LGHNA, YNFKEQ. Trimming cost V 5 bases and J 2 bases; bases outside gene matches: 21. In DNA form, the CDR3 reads TGTGCCAGCAGCGACATCTCGGAGGATCGGGCTAGCGGGTTCACAGATACGCAGTATTTT. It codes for CASSDISEDRASGFTDTQYF.

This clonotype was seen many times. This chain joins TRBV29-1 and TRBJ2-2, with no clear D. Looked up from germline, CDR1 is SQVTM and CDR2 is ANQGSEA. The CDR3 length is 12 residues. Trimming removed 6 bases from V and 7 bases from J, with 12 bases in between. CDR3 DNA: TGCAGCGTCCGATCATGGGTCGGGGAGCTGTTTTTT. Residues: CSVRSWVGELFF.

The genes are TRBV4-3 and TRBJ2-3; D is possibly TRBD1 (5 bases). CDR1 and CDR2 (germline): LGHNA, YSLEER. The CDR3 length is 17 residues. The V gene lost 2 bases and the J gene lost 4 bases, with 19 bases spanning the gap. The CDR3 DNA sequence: TGCGCCAGCAGCCAATCAAGCCCAGGGAATTGGCCAGATACGCAGTATTTT. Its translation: CASSQSSPGNWPDTQYF.